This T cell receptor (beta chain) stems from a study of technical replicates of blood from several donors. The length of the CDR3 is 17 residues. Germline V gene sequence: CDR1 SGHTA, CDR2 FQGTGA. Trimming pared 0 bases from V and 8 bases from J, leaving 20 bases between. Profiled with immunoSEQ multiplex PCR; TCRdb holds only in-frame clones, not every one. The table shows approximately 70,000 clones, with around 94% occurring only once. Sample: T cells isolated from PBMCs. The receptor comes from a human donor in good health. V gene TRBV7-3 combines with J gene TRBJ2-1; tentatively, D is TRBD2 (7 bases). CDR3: CASSLTPRGASADEQFF. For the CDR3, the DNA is TGTGCCAGCAGCTTAACTCCTCGGGGGGCCTCCGCCGATGAGCAGTTCTTC.